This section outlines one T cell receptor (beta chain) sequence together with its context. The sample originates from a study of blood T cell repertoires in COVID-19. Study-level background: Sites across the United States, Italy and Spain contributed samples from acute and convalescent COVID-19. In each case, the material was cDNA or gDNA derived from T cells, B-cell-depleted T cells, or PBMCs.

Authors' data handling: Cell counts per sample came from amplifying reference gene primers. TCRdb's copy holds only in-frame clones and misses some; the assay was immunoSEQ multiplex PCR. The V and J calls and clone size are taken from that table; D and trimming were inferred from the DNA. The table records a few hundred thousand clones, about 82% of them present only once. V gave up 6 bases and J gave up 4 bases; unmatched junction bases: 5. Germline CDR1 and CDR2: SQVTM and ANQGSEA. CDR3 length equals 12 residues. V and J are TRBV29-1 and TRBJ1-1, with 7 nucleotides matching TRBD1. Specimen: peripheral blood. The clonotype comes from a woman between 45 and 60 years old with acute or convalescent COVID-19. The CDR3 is CSVADRATEAFF. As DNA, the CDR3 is TGCAGCGTCGCCGACAGGGCCACTGAAGCTTTCTTT.